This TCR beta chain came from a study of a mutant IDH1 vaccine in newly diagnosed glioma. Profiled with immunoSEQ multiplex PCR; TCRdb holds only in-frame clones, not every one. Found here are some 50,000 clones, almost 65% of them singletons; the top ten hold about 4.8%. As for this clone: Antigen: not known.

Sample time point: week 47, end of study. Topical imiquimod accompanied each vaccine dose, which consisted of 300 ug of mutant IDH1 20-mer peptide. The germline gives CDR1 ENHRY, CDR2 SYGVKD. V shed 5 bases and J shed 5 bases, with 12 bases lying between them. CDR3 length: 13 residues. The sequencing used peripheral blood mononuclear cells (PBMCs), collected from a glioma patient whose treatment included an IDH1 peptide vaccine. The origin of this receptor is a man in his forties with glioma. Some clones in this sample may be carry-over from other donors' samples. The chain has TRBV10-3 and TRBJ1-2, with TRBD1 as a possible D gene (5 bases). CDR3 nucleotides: TGTGCCATCAGTCTCGGAGGGGAGTATGGCTACACCTTC. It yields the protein CAISLGGEYGYTF.